A selection of T cell receptor beta chains follows, all from one sample in a study of blood T cell repertoires in COVID-19. The repertoire was sequenced with immunoSEQ multiplex PCR; TCRdb's copy has only in-frame clones and lacks some. Of about 300,000 clones listed, roughly nine tenths are singletons. The sample was peripheral blood. The receptors come from a man between 18 and 29 years old who had recovered from COVID-19. Both conserved end residues are part of each CDR3. A D gene is named only where the DNA matches it firmly. Expanded clones get a size class; other rows say once, few or many, or leave the size out.

CASSWTGGNTEAFF TGTGCCAGCAGCTGGACGGGGGGGAACACTGAAGCTTTCTTT - TRBV11-2 once TRBJ1-1
CAIQGPSGNTIYF TGTGCCATACAGGGGCCCTCTGGAAACACCATATATTTT TRBD1 TRBV27 few TRBJ1-3
CASSLASTSHEQYF TGTGCCAGCAGCTTAGCCTCGACTAGCCACGAGCAGTACTTC TRBD2 TRBV7-6 - TRBJ2-7
CASSPGTGLVNEQFF TGTGCCAGCAGCCCGGGGACAGGGTTGGTCAATGAGCAGTTCTTC TRBD1 TRBV27 - TRBJ2-1
CASTGADNNEQFF TGTGCCTCGACAGGGGCCGATAACAATGAGCAGTTCTTC TRBD1 TRBV10-3 - TRBJ2-1
CASSAETGTPPETQYF TGTGCCAGCAGCGCGGAGACGGGGACTCCCCCGGAGACCCAGTACTTC - TRBV9 - TRBJ2-5
CSASPGTMGYEQYF TGCAGTGCTAGTCCCGGGACTATGGGCTACGAGCAGTACTTC TRBD2 TRBV20-1 - TRBJ2-7
CASSQGTRTLEKLFF TGTGCCAGCAGCCAAGGTACTAGAACACTTGAAAAACTGTTTTTT - TRBV4-2 few TRBJ1-4
CASSTQVDTIYF TGTGCCAGTAGTACCCAGGTGGACACCATATATTTT - TRBV19 few TRBJ1-3
CASGLRGQGTDTQYF TGTGCTAGTGGTTTGCGAGGACAGGGCACAGATACGCAGTATTTT TRBD1 TRBV12-5 - TRBJ2-3
CASSPHHTGNTEAFF TGTGCCAGCAGCCCGCACCATACAGGGAACACTGAAGCTTTCTTT - TRBV9 - TRBJ1-1
CASTLTGGLSTDTQYF TGTGCCAGCACCTTGACTGGCGGTCTTAGTACAGATACGCAGTATTTT - TRBV5-8 - TRBJ2-3
CASTSSTMNTEAFF TGTGCCAGCACCTCGAGCACCATGAACACTGAAGCTTTCTTT - TRBV7-9 - TRBJ1-1
CASSLGGARTEAFF TGTGCCAGCAGTTTAGGGGGGGCGCGGACTGAAGCTTTCTTT - TRBV27 - TRBJ1-1
CASSLGGSNQPQHF TGTGCCAGCAGCTTAGGGGGTAGCAATCAGCCCCAGCATTTT - TRBV5-8 - TRBJ1-5
CASSYLGNTEAFF TGTGCCAGCAGTTACCTAGGTAACACTGAAGCTTTCTTT - TRBV6-2/TRBV6-3 - TRBJ1-1
CASSEGAADEQFF TGTGCCAGCAGTGAGGGAGCGGCGGATGAGCAGTTCTTC - TRBV12-3/TRBV12-4 - TRBJ2-1
CASSLARVGPGEAFF TGTGCCAGCAGCTTGGCGAGGGTAGGCCCCGGTGAAGCTTTCTTT - TRBV5-4 - TRBJ1-1
CASSSLTGELFF TGTGCCAGCTCATCCCTCACCGGGGAGCTGTTTTTT - TRBV18 - TRBJ2-2
CASSIGTGGSGANVLTF TGTGCCAGCAGCATCGGGACAGGTGGCTCTGGGGCCAACGTCCTGACTTTC TRBD1 TRBV9 - TRBJ2-6
CASSDEISNQPQHF TGTGCCAGCAGTGATGAGATTAGCAATCAGCCCCAGCATTTT - TRBV2 - TRBJ1-5
CASRQSQSSYNEQFF TGTGCCAGCCGTCAAAGCCAAAGCTCCTACAATGAGCAGTTCTTC - TRBV2 - TRBJ2-1
CASVPDSAYEQYF TGTGCTAGTGTCCCGGACTCTGCCTACGAGCAGTACTTC - TRBV12-5 - TRBJ2-7
CASSLDYHEQFF TGTGCCAGCAGCTTAGACTACCATGAGCAGTTCTTC - TRBV7-6 - TRBJ2-1
CASSFLGGYGYTF TGTGCCAGCAGTTTTTTGGGGGGTTATGGCTACACCTTC - TRBV12-3/TRBV12-4 - TRBJ1-2
CASSSDPGSNQPQHF TGTGCCAGCAGCTCTGACCCGGGGAGCAATCAGCCCCAGCATTTT - TRBV6-5 - TRBJ1-5
CASTMTENLEKLFF TGTGCCAGCACCATGACAGAGAACCTTGAAAAACTGTTTTTT - TRBV2 - TRBJ1-4
CATPRQGLSPLHF TGTGCCACCCCAAGACAGGGACTGTCACCCCTCCACTTT TRBD1 TRBV10-3 once TRBJ1-6
CASSPHTGGYTEAFF TGTGCCAGCAGTCCGCACACAGGGGGCTACACTGAAGCTTTCTTT TRBD1 TRBV6-2/TRBV6-3 - TRBJ1-1
CASSDWTGSQETQYF TGTGCCAGCAGTGACTGGACAGGTTCTCAAGAGACCCAGTACTTC TRBD1 TRBV6-2/TRBV6-3 - TRBJ2-5
CSASIFPSGRDYNEQFF TGCAGTGCTAGTATTTTTCCTAGCGGGAGGGATTACAATGAGCAGTTCTTC TRBD2 TRBV20-1 - TRBJ2-1
CASSSAGETQYF TGTGCCAGTAGTTCGGCGGGGGAGACCCAGTACTTC - TRBV19 - TRBJ2-5
CASSLGQGAVGNTIYF TGCGCCAGCAGCTTGGGACAGGGAGCGGTAGGAAACACCATATATTTT TRBD1 TRBV5-1 - TRBJ1-3
CASSILGSRDSPLHF TGTGCCAGTAGTATACTGGGTAGCAGGGATTCACCCCTCCACTTT - TRBV19 - TRBJ1-6
CASSPGRGANTGELFF TGTGCCAGCAGCCCGGGCCGGGGGGCGAACACCGGGGAGCTGTTTTTT TRBD2 TRBV7-9 once TRBJ2-2
CASSPRAGGNEQYF TGTGCCAGCTCACCACGAGCGGGAGGTAACGAGCAGTACTTC TRBD2 TRBV18 - TRBJ2-7
CASSLTGLGRLLQYF TGTGCCAGCAGCTTAACAGGGTTGGGACGACTATTGCAGTATTTT - TRBV5-5 - TRBJ2-3
CASSRSGVIAEAFF TGTGCCAGCAGCAGATCGGGGGTTATCGCTGAAGCTTTCTTT - TRBV25-1 - TRBJ1-1
CASTFQTGDNEQFF TGTGCCAGCACTTTTCAAACCGGGGACAATGAGCAGTTCTTC - TRBV28 - TRBJ2-1
CASSPPRQGATNEKLFF TGTGCCAGCAGTCCGCCCAGACAGGGGGCAACTAATGAAAAACTGTTTTTT TRBD1 TRBV27 - TRBJ1-4
CASSSWTGGAGQPQHF TGTGCCAGCAGTTCGTGGACAGGGGGCGCTGGGCAGCCCCAGCATTTT TRBD1 TRBV6-2/TRBV6-3 once TRBJ1-5
CASSLDRGNYEQYF TGTGCCAGCAGCCTAGACAGGGGGAACTACGAGCAGTACTTC TRBD1 TRBV6-5 - TRBJ2-7
CASNLDTNTEAFF TGTGCCAGCAACCTTGACACCAACACTGAAGCTTTCTTT - TRBV7-9 once TRBJ1-1
CAISGELAGGFTGELFF TGTGCCATCAGTGGCGAACTAGCGGGGGGCTTCACCGGGGAGCTGTTTTTT TRBD2 TRBV10-3 - TRBJ2-2
CASSSLKYNEQFF TGTGCCAGCAGCTCACTGAAGTACAATGAGCAGTTCTTC - TRBV7-3 - TRBJ2-1
CASSSHGEQYF TGTGCCAGCAGCTCCCACGGGGAGCAGTACTTC - TRBV5-6 few TRBJ2-7
CASSLGLGGDTDTQYF TGTGCCAGCAGCTTAGGGTTAGGAGGTGACACAGATACGCAGTATTTT - TRBV7-3 - TRBJ2-3
CASSYPRTYEQYF TGTGCCAGCAGTTACCCTAGGACCTACGAGCAGTACTTC - TRBV6-2/TRBV6-3 - TRBJ2-7
CAISANRDNEKLFF TGTGCCATCAGTGCTAACAGGGATAATGAAAAACTGTTTTTT - TRBV10-3 - TRBJ1-4
CATSRDSKRAGELFF TGTGCCACCAGCCGGGACTCTAAAAGGGCCGGGGAGCTGTTTTTT - TRBV15 - TRBJ2-2
CASSYGTGDYGYTF TGCGCCAGCAGCTATGGGACAGGCGACTATGGCTACACCTTC TRBD1 TRBV5-1 - TRBJ1-2
CASSLTGQVSEAFF TGCGCCAGCAGCTTGACGGGACAGGTATCTGAAGCTTTCTTT TRBD1 TRBV5-1 - TRBJ1-1